This passage covers 27 T cell receptor beta chains from one sample sequenced in a study of T cell changes during pregnancy in multiple sclerosis. Only in-frame clones appear in the TCRdb table, and some are missing; sequencing was by immunoSEQ multiplex PCR. The table has some 100,000 clones, almost 95% seen once. Sequenced here: peripheral blood, sampled before pregnancy. Receptors were obtained from a female donor with multiple sclerosis, enrolled in a pregnancy study.

This chain links TRBV6-5 with TRBJ2-5; the D is unclear. CDR3 length equals 13 residues. Trimming took off 0 bases at V and 5 bases at J, with 7 bases between the two ends. Germline lookup yields CDR1 MNHEY and CDR2 SVGAGI. The CDR3 DNA reads as TGTGCCAGCAGTTACTCTGCGCGGGAGACCCAGTACTTC. This translates into CASSYSARETQYF.

In DNA form, the CDR3 reads TGTGCCACCCAGGGACTCGAGCGGGATGAGGGGCCTACGCAGTATTTT. As protein: CATQGLERDEGPTQYF. The chain recombines TRBV6-4 with TRBJ2-3, with TRBD2 identical over 7 bases. This CDR3 comprises 16 residues. Germline CDR1 and CDR2: MRHNA and SNTAGT. V was pared by 10 bases and J by 8 bases, with 21 bases of the junction left unmatched.

The chain has TRBV28 and TRBJ2-1, with 11 positions matching TRBD2. Germline values: CDR1 MDHEN, CDR2 SYDVKM. This CDR3 contains 15 residues. J was trimmed by 6 bases and V by 3 bases; bases with no gene match: 4. This chain's CDR3 is CASSFSGLAVNEQFF. The CDR3 region has the DNA TGTGCCAGCAGTTTCTCGGGACTAGCGGTCAATGAGCAGTTCTTC. Using reference TRBV28 and TRBJ2-1 for the parts outside the CDR3, the full variable domain is DVKVTQSSRYLVKRTGEKVFLECVQDMDHENMFWYRQDPGLGLRLIYFSYDVKMKEKGDIPEGYSVSREKKERFSLILESASTNQTSMYLCASSFSGLAVNEQFFGPGTRLTVL.

The chain has TRBV4-3 and TRBJ2-7, with 12 bases fitting TRBD2. Trimming cost V 5 bases and J 5 bases; bases outside gene matches: 7. The CDR3 has 15 amino acids. Germline values: CDR1 LGHNA, CDR2 YSLEER. The chain's CDR3 is CASSFGLAGNNEQYF. CDR3 DNA: TGCGCCAGCAGCTTCGGACTAGCGGGAAACAACGAGCAGTACTTC.

This clone was detected once. The chain's CDR3 is CASCLAINEQFF. CDR3 DNA sequence: TGTGCCAGCTGCTTAGCGATCAATGAGCAGTTCTTC. The chain employs TRBV28 and TRBJ2-1; tentatively, D is TRBD2 (5 bases). Germline V gene sequence: CDR1 MDHEN, CDR2 SYDVKM. The CDR3 has 12 residues. Trimming removed 8 bases from V and 6 bases from J, with 11 bases in between.

This chain joins TRBV18 and TRBJ2-3; D is possibly TRBD2 (9 bases). Trimming removed 2 bases at V and 0 bases at J, with 33 bases between. This CDR3 region has 23 residues. Germline lookup yields CDR1 KGHSH and CDR2 LQKENI. The CDR3 is CASSPTRTGWGSSGERSTDTQYF. The CDR3 nucleotides are TGTGCCAGCTCACCAACCCGGACAGGGTGGGGGTCTAGCGGGGAGAGGAGCACAGATACGCAGTATTTT.

This chain links TRBV27 with TRBJ1-2; 11 bases agree with TRBD1. CDR1 is MNHEY and CDR2 is SMNVEV in the germline V gene (reference sequence). The CDR3 spans 14 residues. V trimming: 3 bases; J trimming: 5 bases; junction bases outside the gene matches: 2. DNA of the CDR3: TGTGCCAGCAGTTTTAGGGACAGGGGGTATGGCTACACCTTC. It encodes CASSFRDRGYGYTF.

This CDR3 is CASSLGFLAGGDGEQFF. CDR3 bases: TGTGCCAGCAGCTTAGGGTTTCTAGCGGGAGGGGACGGTGAGCAGTTCTTC. The rearrangement uses TRBV11-2 and TRBJ2-1, with 12 bases matching TRBD2. CDR3 length equals 17 residues. V shed 1 base, J shed 9 bases, and the junction held 10 bases outside the gene matches. The germline gives CDR1 SGHAT, CDR2 FQNNGV. Full variable domain (rest looked up from reference TRBV11-2 and TRBJ2-1): EAGVAQSPRYKIIEKRQSVAFWCNPISGHATLYWYQQILGQGPKLLIQFQNNGVVDDSQLPKDRFSAERLKGVDSTLKIQPAKLEDSAVYLCASSLGFLAGGDGEQFFGPGTRLTVL.

The chain links TRBV27 to TRBJ1-1; 9 bases match TRBD1. Germline assignment: CDR1 MNHEY and CDR2 SMNVEV (reference sequence). The CDR3 has 13 amino acids. V was clipped by 8 bases and J by 1 base; unmatched bases: 2. The CDR3 sequence is CASYRGPNTEAFF. Here the CDR3 DNA reads TGTGCCAGCTACAGGGGGCCGAACACTGAAGCTTTCTTT.

J is TRBJ2-7 and V is TRBV5-1, with TRBD2 identical over 8 bases. V shed 4 bases, J shed 1 base, and the junction held 1 base outside the gene matches. Germline V gene data show CDR1 as SGHRS and CDR2 as YFSETQ. The CDR3 has 13 residues. CDR3 in amino acids: CASSRGGSYEQYF. The CDR3 nucleotides are TGCGCCAGCAGCCGGGGGGGGTCCTACGAGCAGTACTTC.

This clone has just one count. The V and J genes are TRBV6-1 and TRBJ1-2, with TRBD1 as a possible D gene (5 bases). Germline V gives CDR1 MNHNS, CDR2 SASEGT. V was clipped by 10 bases and J by 2 bases, with 20 bases between them. The CDR3 sequence is 15 residues long. CDR3 residues: CAIIKKDTLNYGYTF. CDR3 DNA sequence: TGTGCCATTATCAAGAAGGACACCCTCAACTATGGCTACACCTTC.

The table lists this clone with a count of one. This chain joins TRBV5-4 and TRBJ2-3; TRBD1 matches at 9 bases. V shed 0 bases, J shed 5 bases, and the junction held 4 bases outside the gene matches. The CDR3 loop spans 15 amino acids. Germline CDR1 is SGHNT and CDR2 is YYREEE (reference sequence). As DNA, the CDR3 is TGTGCCAGCAGCTTGGGCGGGACAGGGAGAGATACGCAGTATTTT. It codes for CASSLGGTGRDTQYF.

This chain uses TRBV5-5 with TRBJ2-7, with 11 bases matching TRBD1. This CDR3 comprises 14 residues. After removal of 5 bases from V and 4 bases from J, the junction contained 5 bases not matched to a gene. The germline gives CDR1 SGHKS, CDR2 YYEKEE (reference sequence). The CDR3 region is CASSPDRGRYEQYF. For the CDR3, the DNA is TGTGCCAGCAGTCCGGACAGGGGGCGTTACGAGCAGTACTTC.

V and J are TRBV7-9 and TRBJ2-3, with TRBD1 as a possible D gene (5 bases). This CDR3 is built from 14 residues. Germline V gene lookup returns CDR1 SEHNR and CDR2 FQNEAQ (reference sequence). V shed 11 bases and J shed 4 bases, with 19 bases lying between them. The CDR3 spells CALEGVGGSDTQYF. The CDR3 nucleotides are TGTGCCCTCGAAGGGGTAGGCGGATCAGATACGCAGTATTTT. The variable domain in full, completed from reference TRBV7-9 and TRBJ2-3, reads DTGVSQNPRHKITKRGQNVTFRCDPISEHNRLYWYRQTLGQGPEFLTYFQNEAQLEKSRLLSDRFSAERPKGSFSTLEIQRTEQGDSAMYLCALEGVGGSDTQYFGPGTRLTVL.

In DNA, the CDR3 is TGTGCCAGCAGCTTCCTGCGCGGGAACACTGAAGCTTTCTTT. Its protein is CASSFLRGNTEAFF. This sequence joins TRBV7-2 and TRBJ1-1; D unresolved. This CDR3 comprises 14 residues. Germline CDR1 reads SGHTA; CDR2 reads FQGNSA. With 3 bases removed from V and 1 base from J, the gap between germline ends came to 9 bases. The whole variable domain, remainder taken from reference TRBV7-2 and TRBJ1-1, is GAGVSQSPSNKVTEKGKDVELRCDPISGHTALYWYRQSLGQGLEFLIYFQGNSAPDKSGLPSDRFSAERTGGSVSTLTIQRTQQEDSAVYLCASSFLRGNTEAFFGQGTRLTVV.

This clone was found once. Here the CDR3 reads CASSFRGQTEAFF. The DNA for the CDR3 is TGTGCCAGCAGTTTCAGGGGTCAGACTGAAGCTTTCTTT. The V call is TRBV27, the J call TRBJ1-1; tentatively, D is TRBD1 (6 bases). This CDR3 spans 13 amino acids. Per the germline V gene, CDR1 is MNHEY and CDR2 is SMNVEV (reference sequence). V gave up 3 bases and J gave up 5 bases, with 10 bases separating them.

The chain carries TRBV4-3 and TRBJ2-1, with TRBD2 matching over 10 bases. The trim removed 0 bases at V and 3 bases at J, leaving 5 bases unmatched. The CDR3 has 17 residues. Per germline, CDR1 LGHNA and CDR2 YSLEER. The CDR3 nucleotides read TGCGCCAGCAGCCAAGAGCGGCTAGCGGGAGACTACAATGAGCAGTTCTTC. This sequence encodes CASSQERLAGDYNEQFF.

On this clone: Other DNA sequences within the sample encode an identical CDR3. The CDR3 region is CASSPGLPYEQYF. For the CDR3, the DNA is TGTGCCAGTAGCCCGGGACTTCCCTACGAGCAGTACTTC. The chain combines TRBV19 with TRBJ2-7; D is perhaps TRBD2 (6 bases). CDR3 size: 13 residues. V was trimmed by 6 bases and J by 2 bases, leaving 11 bases between them. Germline values: CDR1 LNHDA, CDR2 SQIVND (reference sequence). Drawing the rest from reference TRBV19 and TRBJ2-7, the complete variable domain is DGGITQSPKYLFRKEGQNVTLSCEQNLNHDAMYWYRQDPGQGLRLIYYSQIVNDFQKGDIAEGYSVSREKKESFPLTVTSAQKNPTAFYLCASSPGLPYEQYFGPGTRLTVT.

The J gene is TRBJ2-7, the V gene TRBV18; D unclear. The CDR3 length is 12 residues. Trimming took off 2 bases at V and 6 bases at J, with 8 bases between the two ends. Germline V gene data show CDR1 as KGHSH and CDR2 as LQKENI. DNA of the CDR3: TGTGCCAGCTCACCAGTCCCGGGCGAGCAGTACTTC. Amino acid sequence: CASSPVPGEQYF.

This chain joins TRBV4-1 and TRBJ1-2, with D uncertain. The CDR3 spans 15 residues. CDR1 MGHRA and CDR2 YSYEKL come from the germline V gene. Between the trimmed V and J ends, which lost 3 bases and 2 bases, there was a span of 13 bases. CDR3 region: CASSHPPGGNYGYTF. The CDR3 region has the DNA TGCGCCAGCAGCCACCCCCCCGGAGGGAACTATGGCTACACCTTC.

The chain couples TRBV25-1 to TRBJ1-2; 8 bases are a match to TRBD1. CDR1 MGHDK and CDR2 SYGVNS come from the germline V gene. This CDR3 region has 14 residues. V was pared by 1 base and J by 7 bases, with 5 bases of the junction left unmatched. Written as DNA, the CDR3 is TGTGCCAGCAGTGAATCAGGGGGCGCGTGTGGCTACACCTTC. Translated, it gives CASSESGGACGYTF.

The V call is TRBV7-2, the J call TRBJ1-1, with TRBD1 as a possible D gene (5 bases). Germline V gene data show CDR1 as SGHTA and CDR2 as FQGNSA. The ends were cut back, 2 bases at V and 4 bases at J, with 11 bases in the middle. The CDR3 consists of 14 residues. Here the CDR3 reads CASSLKGMGTEAFF. CDR3 bases: TGTGCCAGCAGCTTAAAGGGGATGGGCACTGAAGCTTTCTTT.

The rearrangement uses TRBV9 and TRBJ2-1; 9 nucleotides align to TRBD2. Germline loops: CDR1 SGDLS, CDR2 YYNGEE. J lost 6 bases, V lost 4 bases, and 5 bases had no gene match. This CDR3 comprises 14 residues. The CDR3, as DNA: TGTGCCAGCAGCCCGAGCGGGAGGCCCAATGAGCAGTTCTTC. Translating gives CASSPSGRPNEQFF.

This clone was seen once. This chain connects TRBV19 to TRBJ1-2; D ambiguous. With 1 base removed from V and 6 bases from J, the gap between germline ends came to 6 bases. The germline V gene has CDR1 LNHDA and CDR2 SQIVND (reference sequence). The CDR3 runs 12 residues. CDR3 sequence reads: CASSIGLNGYTF. The CDR3 DNA reads TGTGCCAGTAGTATAGGGCTGAATGGCTACACCTTC.

The chain couples TRBV19 to TRBJ2-7, with a tentative D call TRBD1 (7 bases). The germline V and J ends were trimmed by 5 bases and 2 bases, with 13 bases remaining between them. Germline V gives CDR1 LNHDA, CDR2 SQIVND (reference sequence). There are 14 residues in the CDR3. The CDR3 bases are TGTGCCAGTAGTTTAACAGGGGAGGCCTACGAGCAGTACTTC. This encodes CASSLTGEAYEQYF.

This chain uses TRBV4-2 with TRBJ2-5, with a tentative D call TRBD2 (6 bases). The CDR3 has 15 residues. The germline V gene has CDR1 LGHNA and CDR2 YNFKEQ. V lost 0 bases to trimming and J lost 7 bases, with 15 bases between them. The CDR3 DNA reads TGTGCCAGCAGCCAAGATAGGGGCGGGGCGGCGACCCAGTACTTC. Translated, it gives CASSQDRGGAATQYF.

V and J are TRBV5-4 and TRBJ1-2, with D perhaps TRBD1 (5 bases). CDR3 length: 14 amino acids. Germline CDR1 and CDR2: SGHNT and YYREEE (reference sequence). V lost 4 bases and J 2 bases, leaving 12 bases between the germline ends. Here the CDR3 DNA reads TGTGCCAGCAGCCCGGGAGAGGGGAACTATGGCTACACCTTC. Protein: CASSPGEGNYGYTF. Using reference TRBV5-4 and TRBJ1-2 for the parts outside the CDR3, the full variable domain is ETGVTQSPTHLIKTRGQQVTLRCSSQSGHNTVSWYQQALGQGPQFIFQYYREEENGRGNFPPRFSGLQFPNYSSELNVNALELDDSALYLCASSPGEGNYGYTFGSGTRLTVV.